This T cell receptor (beta chain) was captured in a study of cytomegalovirus exposure and HLA in healthy donors. The PCR made use of 60 Vbeta and 13 Jbeta primers. Generated by immunoSEQ multiplex PCR, the TCRdb table keeps only in-frame clones and is missing some. Among under 250,000 clones, about four fifths were seen once, and the ten largest hold roughly 10%. This clonotype was sampled from a woman aged 45-65 years in good health and CMV-seropositive. The sample comprised PBMCs.

CDR3 DNA: TGTGCCAGCAGCCGGGACATCCCCTACGAGCAGTACTTC. Translated: CASSRDIPYEQYF. The V gene is TRBV11-1, the J gene TRBJ2-7; a weak D match, TRBD1 (6 bases). Trimming left V 5 bases short and J 2 bases short, with 10 bases between. The CDR3 contains 13 residues. The germline gives CDR1 SGHAT, CDR2 FQDESV (reference sequence).